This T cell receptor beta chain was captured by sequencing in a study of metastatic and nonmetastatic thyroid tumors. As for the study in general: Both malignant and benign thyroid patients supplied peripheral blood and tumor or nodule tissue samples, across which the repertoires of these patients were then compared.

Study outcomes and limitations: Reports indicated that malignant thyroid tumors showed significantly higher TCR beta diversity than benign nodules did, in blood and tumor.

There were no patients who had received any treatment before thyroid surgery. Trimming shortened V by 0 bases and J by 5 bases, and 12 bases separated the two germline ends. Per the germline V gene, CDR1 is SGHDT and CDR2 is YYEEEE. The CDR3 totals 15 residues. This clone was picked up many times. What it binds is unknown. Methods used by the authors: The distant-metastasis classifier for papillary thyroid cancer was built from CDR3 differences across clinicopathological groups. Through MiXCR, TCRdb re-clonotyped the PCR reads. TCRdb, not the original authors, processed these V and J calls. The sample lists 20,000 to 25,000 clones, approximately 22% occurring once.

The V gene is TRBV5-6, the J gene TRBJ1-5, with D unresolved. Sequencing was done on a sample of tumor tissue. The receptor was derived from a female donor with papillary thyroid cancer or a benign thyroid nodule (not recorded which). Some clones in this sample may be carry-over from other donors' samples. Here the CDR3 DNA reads TGTGCCAGCAGCTTGGGGTGGGGTACGGATCAGCCCCAGCATTTT. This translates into CASSLGWGTDQPQHF. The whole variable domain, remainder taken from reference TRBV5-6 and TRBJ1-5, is DAGVTQSPTHLIKTRGQQVTLRCSPKSGHDTVSWYQQALGQGPQFIFQYYEEEERQRGNFPDRFSGHQFPNYSSELNVNALLLGDSALYLCASSLGWGTDQPQHFGDGTRLSIL.